Below are 19 T cell receptor beta chains sequenced from a single sample in a study of blood T cells in healthy people across ages (dated by TCRdb to 2013 to 2016). Libraries were built with 5' RACE. Instrument used: Illumina HiSeq 2500. A second PCR of roughly 6 to 11 cycles was run with a J-beta primer mix and a sample-barcoded 5' primer. TCRdb reran the public reads through fastp at Q25 and MiXCR, keeping productive beta chains. Each record represents a unique CDR3 protein, reported with the most common genes and DNA among its rows. Recorded for this sample are about 1 million distinct CDR3 sequences; more than 40% of them occurred a single time. The biggest ten clones account for approximately 17% of the sample. Sample: blood. Every receptor here comes from a woman in her sixties or seventies in good health.

This clonotype was observed a handful of times. The gene calls are TRBV20-1 and TRBJ1-2, with D possibly TRBD1 on 5 matching bases. V dropped 5 bases and J dropped 0 bases, with 10 bases sitting between them. CDR1 and CDR2 from the germline V gene are DFQATT and SNEGSKA (reference sequence). The CDR3 loop spans 13 amino acids. CDR3 DNA: TGCAGTGCTTACGACAGTACTAACTATGGCTACACCTTC. This gives the protein CSAYDSTNYGYTF.

The rearrangement links TRBV10-3 to TRBJ2-2, with 11 bases identical to TRBD2. V trimming: 9 bases; J trimming: 5 bases; junction bases outside the gene matches: 8. This CDR3 is 15 amino acids long. CDR1 is ENHRY, CDR2 SYGVKD, per germline. In DNA, the CDR3 is TGTGCCATACAGACTAGCGGGACGGGAACCGGGGAGCTGTTTTTT. Translating gives CAIQTSGTGTGELFF.

This clonotype occurred a few times. The gene calls are TRBV20-1 and TRBJ1-2; D may be TRBD1 (5 bases). Germline loops: CDR1 DFQATT, CDR2 SNEGSKA (reference sequence). The CDR3 is 14 residues long. V dropped 4 bases and J dropped 1 base, with 13 bases sitting between them. CDR3 protein: CSATSGDRNYGYTF. The CDR3 DNA sequence: TGCAGTGCTACCTCGGGGGATCGTAACTATGGCTACACCTTC.

The chain links TRBV27 to TRBJ2-1, with TRBD2 matching over 15 bases. The DNA end favors TRBJ2-7, so the J call may be wrong. From germline, CDR1 is MNHEY and CDR2 SMNVEV (reference sequence). The CDR3 consists of 21 residues. As DNA, the CDR3 is TGTGCCAGCAGTTTTGTGGGGGCGAAGAGGACTAGCGGGAGGGCCGGTTACGAGCAGTACTTC. Residues: CASSFVGAKRTSGRAGYEQYF.

This clonotype was counted a few times. The chain carries TRBV27 and TRBJ2-3, with 12 bases that match TRBD2. From germline, CDR1 is MNHEY and CDR2 SMNVEV (reference sequence). V dropped 6 bases and J dropped 8; count of bases not matched to a gene: 9. The CDR3 is made up of 15 amino acids. The CDR3, as DNA: TGTGCCAGCAGCTCAGGACTAGCGGGAAGCGCTACGCAGTATTTT. This encodes CASSSGLAGSATQYF.

This clonotype has a single count. The V call is TRBV5-1, the J call TRBJ2-7; D might be TRBD2 (6 bases). The CDR3 totals 14 residues. V was trimmed by 7 bases and J by 2 bases, leaving 16 bases between them. Germline loops: CDR1 SGHRS, CDR2 YFSETQ. This chain's CDR3 is CASGLPGSTYEQYF. CDR3 nucleotides: TGCGCCAGCGGTCTCCCCGGGAGCACCTACGAGCAGTACTTC.

The sample holds a few counts of this clonotype. This chain uses TRBV14 with TRBJ2-7, with 10 bases that match TRBD2. Germline CDR1 is SGHDN and CDR2 is FVKESK. V shed 4 bases, J shed 0 bases, and the junction held 6 bases outside the gene matches. The CDR3 sequence is 16 residues long. CDR3 amino acids: CASSLALAGASYEQYF. Written as DNA, the CDR3 is TGTGCCAGCAGCCTCGCTCTAGCGGGAGCCTCCTACGAGCAGTACTTC.

The chain couples TRBV29-1 to TRBJ1-1; D call uncertain. CDR1 is SQVTM and CDR2 is ANQGSEA in the germline V gene. The CDR3 sequence is 13 residues long. Trimming cost V 2 bases and J 6 bases, with 13 bases left between them. This CDR3 reads CSVERRIRPEAFF. Written as DNA, the CDR3 is TGCAGCGTTGAACGACGGATTCGGCCTGAAGCTTTCTTT. The whole variable domain, filled in from reference TRBV29-1 and TRBJ1-1, reads SAVISQKPSRDICQRGTSLTIQCQVDSQVTMMFWYRQQPGQSLTLIATANQGSEATYESGFVIDKFPISRPNLTFSTLTVSNMSPEDSSIYLCSVERRIRPEAFFGQGTRLTVV.

This chain joins TRBV3-1 and TRBJ1-4; D is possibly TRBD1 (5 bases). The length of the CDR3 is 15 residues. V was cut by 5 bases and J by 2 bases, with 12 bases left in between. In germline, CDR1 is LGHDT, CDR2 YNNKEL (reference sequence). CDR3 DNA: TGTGCCAGCAGCTATTGGGGCTCCACTAATGAAAAACTGTTTTTT. Protein sequence: CASSYWGSTNEKLFF. Variable domain in full (rest from reference TRBV3-1 and TRBJ1-4): DTAVSQTPKYLVTQMGNDKSIKCEQNLGHDTMYWYKQDSKKFLKIMFSYNNKELIINETVPNRFSPKSPDKAHLNLHINSLELGDSAVYFCASSYWGSTNEKLFFGSGTQLSVL.

This clonotype was counted a few times. The CDR3 DNA sequence: TGTGCCAGCAGCTTATTCAGGGGACTAGCTCAAGCCTACCACGAGCAGTACTTC. This gives the protein CASSLFRGLAQAYHEQYF. The chain links TRBV7-8 to TRBJ2-7; 9 bases fit TRBD2. The length of the CDR3 is 18 residues. V was clipped by 2 bases and J by 5 bases; unmatched bases: 16. CDR1 is SGHVS and CDR2 is FQNEAQ in the germline V gene.

The chain recombines TRBV19 with TRBJ2-5, with D possibly matching TRBD2 (6 bases). Germline CDR1 LNHDA, CDR2 SQIVND (reference sequence). V gave up 9 bases and J gave up 7 bases, with 24 bases separating them. There are 15 residues in the CDR3. The CDR3 sequence is CASRRQGGQDGTQYF. In DNA, the CDR3 is TGTGCCAGCCGACGCCAGGGAGGTCAAGATGGGACCCAGTACTTC. The entire variable domain, with the rest obtained from reference TRBV19 and TRBJ2-5, is as follows: DGGITQSPKYLFRKEGQNVTLSCEQNLNHDAMYWYRQDPGQGLRLIYYSQIVNDFQKGDIAEGYSVSREKKESFPLTVTSAQKNPTAFYLCASRRQGGQDGTQYFGPGTRLLVL.

This clonotype was counted only a few times. J is TRBJ2-1 and V is TRBV4-1; 10 bases fit TRBD2. CDR1 MGHRA and CDR2 YSYEKL come from the germline V gene. The CDR3 has 16 residues. V gave up 0 bases and J gave up 5 bases; unmatched junction bases: 4. The CDR3 spells CASSQDPSGSHNEQFF. CDR3 nucleotides: TGCGCCAGCAGCCAAGACCCTAGCGGGAGCCACAATGAGCAGTTCTTC.

The chain employs TRBV28 and TRBJ2-7; 7 nucleotides align to TRBD2. The trim removed 3 bases at V and 7 bases at J, leaving 3 bases unmatched. This CDR3 is built from 12 residues. The germline V gene encodes CDR1 MDHEN and CDR2 SYDVKM. The CDR3 bases are TGTGCCAGCAGTTTCCTCGGGAGGGAGCAGTACTTC. This codes for CASSFLGREQYF. Full variable domain (rest looked up from reference TRBV28 and TRBJ2-7): DVKVTQSSRYLVKRTGEKVFLECVQDMDHENMFWYRQDPGLGLRLIYFSYDVKMKEKGDIPEGYSVSREKKERFSLILESASTNQTSMYLCASSFLGREQYFGPGTRLTVT.

The V call is TRBV11-1, the J call TRBJ2-1, with D uncertain. CDR1 is SGHAT, CDR2 FQDESV, per germline (reference sequence). V lost 3 bases, J lost 0 bases, and 21 bases lay in between. The CDR3 spans 19 residues. This chain's CDR3 is CASSFFPLGMQSSYNEQFF. The CDR3 bases are TGTGCCAGCAGCTTTTTCCCCCTGGGGATGCAGAGCTCCTACAATGAGCAGTTCTTC.

In this sample, this clonotype turned up many times. The V and J genes are TRBV29-1 and TRBJ2-7; tentative D call: TRBD1 (5 bases). Germline CDR1 is SQVTM and CDR2 is ANQGSEA. Trimming removed 1 base at V and 2 bases at J, with 12 bases between. This CDR3 contains 14 residues. CDR3 sequence: CSVEGQGKPYEQYF. The CDR3 region has the DNA TGCAGCGTTGAAGGTCAGGGTAAGCCCTACGAGCAGTACTTC.

This chain uses TRBV10-3 with TRBJ2-1; D call uncertain. The CDR3 runs to 13 residues. From germline, CDR1 is ENHRY and CDR2 SYGVKD. Trimming stripped 5 bases from V and 6 bases from J, with 11 bases between. The CDR3 is CAISRFSTNEQFF. The CDR3 nucleotides read TGTGCCATCAGTCGCTTTTCGACCAATGAGCAGTTCTTC.

About this clonotype: It may be a read error: a sequence one base away is much more abundant. The chain joins TRBV20-1 to TRBJ2-5; TRBD1 matches 10 bases. This CDR3 has 15 amino acids. J gave up 11 bases and V 0 bases, and 12 bases lay outside the gene matches. The germline V gene has CDR1 DFQATT and CDR2 SNEGSKA (reference sequence). Here the CDR3 DNA reads TGCAGTGCTAGAGATCCGGGACAGGGGAACAATGAGCAGTACTTC. Its protein product is CSARDPGQGNNEQYF.

This clonotype was counted many times. This chain links TRBV11-2 with TRBJ2-5, with 8 bases lining up with TRBD1. From germline, CDR1 is SGHAT and CDR2 FQNNGV. The CDR3 covers 13 residues. The V segment lost 6 bases and the J segment 4 bases; nucleotides outside the gene matches: 4. In DNA, the CDR3 is TGTGCCAGCAGTTCACAGGGGGGAGAGACCCAGTACTTC. Residues: CASSSQGGETQYF.

This sequence joins TRBV7-9 and TRBJ2-5, with D perhaps matching TRBD2 (6 bases). The CDR3 runs 14 residues. Per the germline V gene, CDR1 is SEHNR and CDR2 is FQNEAQ (reference sequence). V lost 7 bases, J lost 7 bases, and 19 bases lay in between. As DNA, the CDR3 is TGTGCCAGCACTCGAGCTGGGGGGAAAAGGACCCAGTACTTC. Its protein is CASTRAGGKRTQYF.